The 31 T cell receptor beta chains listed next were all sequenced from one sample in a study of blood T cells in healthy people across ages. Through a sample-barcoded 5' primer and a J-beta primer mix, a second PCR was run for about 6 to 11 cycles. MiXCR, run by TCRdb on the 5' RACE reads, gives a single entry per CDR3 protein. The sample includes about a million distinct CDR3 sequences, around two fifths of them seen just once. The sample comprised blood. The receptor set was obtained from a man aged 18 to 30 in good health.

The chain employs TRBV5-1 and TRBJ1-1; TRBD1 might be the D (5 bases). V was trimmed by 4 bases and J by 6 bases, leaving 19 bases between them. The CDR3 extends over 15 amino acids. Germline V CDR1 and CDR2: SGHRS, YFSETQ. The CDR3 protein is CASSPWAGQDPEAFF. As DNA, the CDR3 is TGCGCCAGCAGCCCCTGGGCAGGGCAGGACCCTGAAGCTTTCTTT.

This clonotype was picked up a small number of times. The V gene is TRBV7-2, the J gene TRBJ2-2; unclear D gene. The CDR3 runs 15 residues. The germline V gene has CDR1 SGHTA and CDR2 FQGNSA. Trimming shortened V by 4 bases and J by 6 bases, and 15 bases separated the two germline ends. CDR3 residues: CASSSYSTRPGELFF. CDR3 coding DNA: TGTGCCAGCAGCTCTTACTCTACTCGGCCCGGGGAGCTGTTTTTT.

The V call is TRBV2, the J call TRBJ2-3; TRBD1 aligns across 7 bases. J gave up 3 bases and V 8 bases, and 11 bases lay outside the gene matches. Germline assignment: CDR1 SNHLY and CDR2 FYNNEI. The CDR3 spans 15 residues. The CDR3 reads CASVPRTGLTDTQYF. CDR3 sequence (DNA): TGTGCCAGCGTACCCCGGACAGGCTTGACAGATACGCAGTATTTT.

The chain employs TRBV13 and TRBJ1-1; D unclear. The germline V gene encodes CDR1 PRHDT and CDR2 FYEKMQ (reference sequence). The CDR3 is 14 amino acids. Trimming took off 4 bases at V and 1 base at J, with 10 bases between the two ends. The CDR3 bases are TGTGCCAGCAGCTCCCCGGGAGAGAACACTGAAGCTTTCTTT. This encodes CASSSPGENTEAFF.

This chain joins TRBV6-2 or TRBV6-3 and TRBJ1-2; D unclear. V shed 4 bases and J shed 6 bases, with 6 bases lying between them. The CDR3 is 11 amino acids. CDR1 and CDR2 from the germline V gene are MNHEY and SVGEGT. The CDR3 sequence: CASSSEDGYTF. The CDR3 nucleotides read TGTGCCAGCAGTTCGGAGGATGGCTACACCTTC.

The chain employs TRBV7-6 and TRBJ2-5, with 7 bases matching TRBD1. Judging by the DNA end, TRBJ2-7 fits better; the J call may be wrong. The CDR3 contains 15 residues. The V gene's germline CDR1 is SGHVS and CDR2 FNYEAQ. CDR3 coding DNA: TGTGCCAGCAGCTTAGACCAGGGACAGTCTTACGAGCAGTACTTC. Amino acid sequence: CASSLDQGQSYEQYF.

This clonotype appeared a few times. Here the CDR3 reads CASRPHRDSYEQYF. The CDR3 DNA is TGTGCCAGCAGACCCCACAGGGACTCCTACGAGCAGTACTTC. The rearrangement uses TRBV6-2 or TRBV6-3 and TRBJ2-7, with D possibly matching TRBD1 (6 bases). The CDR3 has 14 residues. Germline V lookup: CDR1 MNHEY, CDR2 SVGEGT. The V end lost 6 bases, the J end lost 0 bases, and 12 bases lay between the germline ends.

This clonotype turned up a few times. CDR3 amino acids: CASGTGGITDTQYF. As DNA, the CDR3 is TGTGCCAGTGGGACAGGGGGCATCACAGATACGCAGTATTTT. The chain couples TRBV19 to TRBJ2-3; 12 bases map to TRBD1. V dropped 8 bases and J dropped 2; count of bases not matched to a gene: 2. The CDR3 contains 14 residues. Germline V gene lookup returns CDR1 LNHDA and CDR2 SQIVND (reference sequence).

CDR3 DNA sequence: TGTGCCAGCAGTTCACCGGGCAGGATAAATGAAGCTTTCTTT. Protein: CASSSPGRINEAFF. This rearrangement joins TRBV6-2 or TRBV6-3 to TRBJ1-1, with D unresolved. CDR1 MNHEY and CDR2 SVGEGT come from the germline V gene. The germline V and J ends were trimmed by 4 bases and 7 bases, with 16 bases remaining between them. This CDR3 has 14 residues.

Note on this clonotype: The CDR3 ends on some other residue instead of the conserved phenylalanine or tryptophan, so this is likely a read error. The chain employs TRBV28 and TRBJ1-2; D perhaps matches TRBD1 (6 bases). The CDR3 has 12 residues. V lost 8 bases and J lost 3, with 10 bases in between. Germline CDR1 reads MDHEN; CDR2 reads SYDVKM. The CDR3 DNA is TGTGCCAGCCAACAGGGAGACTATGGCTACACCTCC. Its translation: CASQQGDYGYTS.

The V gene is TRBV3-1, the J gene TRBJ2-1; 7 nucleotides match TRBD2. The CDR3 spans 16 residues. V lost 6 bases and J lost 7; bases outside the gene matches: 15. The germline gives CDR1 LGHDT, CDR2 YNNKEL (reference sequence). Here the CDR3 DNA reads TGTGCCAGCAGACCACGACAGCGGGGTGCGGAAAATGAGCAGTTCTTC. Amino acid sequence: CASRPRQRGAENEQFF.

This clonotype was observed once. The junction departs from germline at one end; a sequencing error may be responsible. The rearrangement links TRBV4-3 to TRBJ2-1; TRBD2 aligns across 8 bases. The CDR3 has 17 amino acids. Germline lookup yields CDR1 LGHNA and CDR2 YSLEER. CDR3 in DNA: TGCGCCAGCAGCCAAGATAAGCTACTAGCGGATTACACTGAGCAGTTCTTC. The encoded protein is CASSQDKLLADYTEQFF.

The CDR3 DNA reads as TGCGCCAGCAGCTTTGAAACCAGCACAGATACGCAGTATTTT. It is translated as CASSFETSTDTQYF. This rearrangement joins TRBV5-1 to TRBJ2-3; D gene uncertain. The CDR3 totals 14 residues. Trimming stripped 2 bases from V and 0 bases from J, with 7 bases between. CDR1 is SGHRS, CDR2 YFSETQ, per germline.

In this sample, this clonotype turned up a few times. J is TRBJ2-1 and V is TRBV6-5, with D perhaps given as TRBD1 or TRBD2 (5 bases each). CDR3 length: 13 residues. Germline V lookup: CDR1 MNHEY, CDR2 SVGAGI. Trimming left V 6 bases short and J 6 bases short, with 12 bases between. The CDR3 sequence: CASSPPGTNEQFF. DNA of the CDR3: TGTGCCAGCAGCCCCCCTGGGACCAATGAGCAGTTCTTC.

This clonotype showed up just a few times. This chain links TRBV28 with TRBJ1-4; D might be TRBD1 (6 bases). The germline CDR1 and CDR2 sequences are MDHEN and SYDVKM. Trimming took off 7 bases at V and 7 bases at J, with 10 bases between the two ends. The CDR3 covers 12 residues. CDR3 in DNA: TGTGCCAGCAAACAGGGAACTGAAAAACTGTTTTTT. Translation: CASKQGTEKLFF.

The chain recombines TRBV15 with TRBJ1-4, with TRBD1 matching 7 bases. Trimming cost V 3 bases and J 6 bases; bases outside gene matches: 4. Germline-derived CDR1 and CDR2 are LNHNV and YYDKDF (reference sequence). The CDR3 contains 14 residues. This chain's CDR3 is CATSSDRADEKLFF. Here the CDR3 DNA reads TGTGCCACCAGCAGCGACAGGGCGGATGAAAAACTGTTTTTT.

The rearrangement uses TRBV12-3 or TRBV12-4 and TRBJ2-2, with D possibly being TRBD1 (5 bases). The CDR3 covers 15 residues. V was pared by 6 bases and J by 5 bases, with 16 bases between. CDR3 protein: CASSSYKKGTGELFF. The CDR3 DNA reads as TGTGCCAGCAGCTCTTACAAAAAGGGGACCGGGGAGCTGTTTTTT.

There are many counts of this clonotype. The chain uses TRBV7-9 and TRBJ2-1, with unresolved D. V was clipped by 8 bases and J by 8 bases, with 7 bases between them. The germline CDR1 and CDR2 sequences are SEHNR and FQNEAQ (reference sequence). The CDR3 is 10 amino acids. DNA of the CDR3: TGTGCCAGCGGAATATATGAGCAGTTCTTC. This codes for CASGIYEQFF.

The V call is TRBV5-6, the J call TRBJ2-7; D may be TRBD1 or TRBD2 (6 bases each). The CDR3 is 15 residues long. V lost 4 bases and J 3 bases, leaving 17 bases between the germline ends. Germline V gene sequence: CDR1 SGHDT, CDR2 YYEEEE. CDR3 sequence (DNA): TGTGCCAGCAGCCCTTTAGGGGGGCCCTACTACGAGCAGTACTTC. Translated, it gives CASSPLGGPYYEQYF.

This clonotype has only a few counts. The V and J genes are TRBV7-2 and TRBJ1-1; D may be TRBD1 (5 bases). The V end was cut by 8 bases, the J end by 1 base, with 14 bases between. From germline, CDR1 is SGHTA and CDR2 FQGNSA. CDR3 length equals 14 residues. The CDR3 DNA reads TGTGCCAGCGGATCCCAGGGCGGGAACACTGAAGCTTTCTTT. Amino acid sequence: CASGSQGGNTEAFF.

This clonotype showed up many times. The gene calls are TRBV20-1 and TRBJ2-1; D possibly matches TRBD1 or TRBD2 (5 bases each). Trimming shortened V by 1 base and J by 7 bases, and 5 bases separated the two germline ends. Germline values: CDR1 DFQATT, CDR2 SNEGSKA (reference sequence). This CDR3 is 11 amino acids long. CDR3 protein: CSARGGNEQFF. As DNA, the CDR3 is TGCAGTGCTAGAGGGGGGAATGAGCAGTTCTTC.

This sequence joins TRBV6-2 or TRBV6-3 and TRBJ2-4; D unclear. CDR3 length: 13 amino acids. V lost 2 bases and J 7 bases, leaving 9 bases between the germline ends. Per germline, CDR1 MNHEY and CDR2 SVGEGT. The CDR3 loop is CASSYGGRNIQYF. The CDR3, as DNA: TGTGCCAGCAGTTACGGCGGTAGGAACATTCAGTACTTC.

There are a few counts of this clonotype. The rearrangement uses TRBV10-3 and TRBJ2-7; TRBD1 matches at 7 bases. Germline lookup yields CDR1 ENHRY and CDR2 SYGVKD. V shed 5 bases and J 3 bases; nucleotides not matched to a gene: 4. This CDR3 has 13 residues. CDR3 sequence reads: CAISPGTDYEQYF. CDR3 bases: TGTGCCATCAGTCCCGGGACAGACTACGAGCAGTACTTC.

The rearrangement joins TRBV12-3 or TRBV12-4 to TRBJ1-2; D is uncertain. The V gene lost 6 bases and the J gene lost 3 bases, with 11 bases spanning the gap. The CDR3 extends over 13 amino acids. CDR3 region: CASSPLPYYGYTF. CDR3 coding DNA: TGTGCCAGCAGCCCACTACCCTACTATGGCTACACCTTC.

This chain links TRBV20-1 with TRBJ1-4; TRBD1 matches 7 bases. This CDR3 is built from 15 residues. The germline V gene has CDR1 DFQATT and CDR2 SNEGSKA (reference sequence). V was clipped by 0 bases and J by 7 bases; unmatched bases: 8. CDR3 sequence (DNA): TGCAGTGCTAGAGAACACAGGGGTTTTGGTGAAAAACTGTTTTTT. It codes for CSAREHRGFGEKLFF.

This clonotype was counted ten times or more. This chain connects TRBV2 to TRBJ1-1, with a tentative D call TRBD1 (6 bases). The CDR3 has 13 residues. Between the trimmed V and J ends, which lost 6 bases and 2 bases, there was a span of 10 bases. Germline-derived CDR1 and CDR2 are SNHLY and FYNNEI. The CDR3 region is CASRGTLNTEAFF. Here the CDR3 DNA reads TGTGCCAGCAGGGGGACACTTAACACTGAAGCTTTCTTT.

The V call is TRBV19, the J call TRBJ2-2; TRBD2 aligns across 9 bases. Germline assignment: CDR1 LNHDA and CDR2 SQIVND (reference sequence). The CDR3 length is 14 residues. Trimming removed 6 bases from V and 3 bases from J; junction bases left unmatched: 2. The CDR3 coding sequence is TGTGCCAGTAGAGGGACTAGCTACACCGGGGAGCTGTTTTTT. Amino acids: CASRGTSYTGELFF.

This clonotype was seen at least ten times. The CDR3: CSATLPPDTQYF. As DNA, the CDR3 is TGCAGTGCTACCCTCCCGCCAGATACGCAGTATTTT. This chain links TRBV20-1 with TRBJ2-3; D uncertain. This CDR3 has 12 residues. Trimming removed 4 bases from V and 4 bases from J, with 9 bases in between. The germline V gene has CDR1 DFQATT and CDR2 SNEGSKA (reference sequence).

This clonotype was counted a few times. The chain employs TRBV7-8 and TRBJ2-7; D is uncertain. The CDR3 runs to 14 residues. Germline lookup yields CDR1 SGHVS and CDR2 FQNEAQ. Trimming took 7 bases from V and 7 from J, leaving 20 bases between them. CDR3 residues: CASTRTRYYNEQYF. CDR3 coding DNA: TGTGCCAGCACCCGAACCCGCTACTACAATGAGCAGTACTTC.

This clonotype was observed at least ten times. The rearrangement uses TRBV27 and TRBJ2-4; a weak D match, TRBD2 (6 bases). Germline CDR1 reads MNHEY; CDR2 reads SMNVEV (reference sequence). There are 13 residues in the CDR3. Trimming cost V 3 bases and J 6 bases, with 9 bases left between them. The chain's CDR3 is CASSLGGPNIQYF. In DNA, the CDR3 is TGTGCCAGCAGTTTGGGGGGACCAAACATTCAGTACTTC.

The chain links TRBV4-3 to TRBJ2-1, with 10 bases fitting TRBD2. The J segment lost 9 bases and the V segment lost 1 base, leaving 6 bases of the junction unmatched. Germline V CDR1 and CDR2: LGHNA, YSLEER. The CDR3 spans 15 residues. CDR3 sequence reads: CASSQVLAGDVEQFF. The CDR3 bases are TGCGCCAGCAGCCAAGTTCTAGCGGGGGACGTTGAGCAGTTCTTC.